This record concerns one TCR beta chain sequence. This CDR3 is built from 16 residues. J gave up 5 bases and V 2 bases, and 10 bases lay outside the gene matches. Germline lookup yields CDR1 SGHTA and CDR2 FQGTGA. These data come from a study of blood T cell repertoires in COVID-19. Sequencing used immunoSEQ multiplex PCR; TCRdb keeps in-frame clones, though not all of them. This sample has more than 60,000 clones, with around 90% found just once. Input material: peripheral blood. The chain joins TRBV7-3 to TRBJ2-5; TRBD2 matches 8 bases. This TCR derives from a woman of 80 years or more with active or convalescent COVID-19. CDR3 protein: CASSLGAGGSLETQYF. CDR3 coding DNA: TGTGCCAGCAGCTTAGGGGCGGGGGGATCCCTGGAGACCCAGTACTTC.